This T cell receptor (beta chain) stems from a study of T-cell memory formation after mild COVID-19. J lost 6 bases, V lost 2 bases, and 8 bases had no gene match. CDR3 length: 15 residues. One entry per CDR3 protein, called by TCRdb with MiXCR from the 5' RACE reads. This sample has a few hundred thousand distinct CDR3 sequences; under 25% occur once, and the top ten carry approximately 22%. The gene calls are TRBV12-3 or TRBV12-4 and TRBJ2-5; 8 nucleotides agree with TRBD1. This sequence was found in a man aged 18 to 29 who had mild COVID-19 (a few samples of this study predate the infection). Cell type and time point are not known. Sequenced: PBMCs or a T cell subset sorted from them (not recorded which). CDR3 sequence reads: CASSLRGQGGQTQYF. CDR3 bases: TGTGCCAGCAGTTTACGTGGACAGGGTGGGCAGACCCAGTACTTC.